This TCR beta chain was recorded in a study of cytomegalovirus exposure and HLA in healthy donors. General study points: Reports indicated that the classifier achieved high specificity and sensitivity in diagnosing cytomegalovirus status. There were some public TCRs occurring in many donors, but most TCR sequences were rare.

There are 19 residues in the CDR3. The germline V gene has CDR1 SGHTA and CDR2 FQGNSA. With V trimmed by 2 bases and J by 0 bases, 14 bases remained unmatched. About this clone: Its specificity is unknown.

Profiled with immunoSEQ multiplex PCR; TCRdb holds only in-frame clones, not every one. Of about 82,000 clones listed, around 95% are singletons. This clonotype was sampled from a woman aged 18 to 35 in good health and CMV-seronegative. V is TRBV7-2 and J is TRBJ2-3, with 7 bases fitting TRBD2. Material for sequencing was PBMCs. CDR3 protein: CASSLPPPGEGSSTDTQYF. The DNA of the CDR3 is TGTGCCAGCAGCTTACCCCCCCCCGGGGAGGGATCTAGCACAGATACGCAGTATTTT.